The source of this TCR beta chain is a study of human T cells and chemical hapten exposure (dated by TCRdb to 2020 to 2022). Notes on the research overall: For sensitization, 2% DPC in acetone was applied to a roughly 2 cm by roughly 2 cm area of upper inner arm skin. Patients additionally received weekly therapeutic DPC doses to the scalp throughout the roughly 25-week study period. Patch testing on the upper back used Finn chambers containing 0.01% DPC, with scoring done after 6 days according to International Contact Dermatitis Research Group standards. The mostly female patient cohort included alopecia areata with under or over 50% scalp involvement, alopecia totalis and alopecia universalis. Libraries were combined into a pool for sequencing, and differences in TCR yield between samples came mainly from small differences in library volumes within the pool. The study tracked peripheral blood TCR repertoire changes in vivo during primary and secondary sensitization to the hapten diphenylcyclopropenone (DPC) in alopecia patients. Blood samples were taken from patients before sensitization (week 0) and then at 2, 6 and about 24 weeks after DPC sensitization. Twenty-nine alopecia patients provided blood for TCR sequencing at one to four time points (pre-sensitization, 2, 6 and 24 weeks). What the authors observed across the whole study: No change with DPC sensitization was found in the number of TCRs above 1 in 1000 frequency, and no evidence of global repertoire structure alterations was found. Repeated subsampling changed both the strength of the expansion versus patch-test correlation and the threshold at which the correlation became significant. Patch test score correlated positively with the number of PT1 expanded TCRs, reaching significance at thresholds 8, 16 and 32 but not at 4. Expanded TCRs formed significantly more large CDR3 similarity clusters than pre-sensitization or healthy control sets, consistent with antigen-driven responses. Because all patients had alopecia, a presumed autoimmune disease, the immune response of the patients might differ from that of healthy individuals.

In the paper's terms, the time point label means: pre-sensitization, week 0. What the treatment or condition label conveys for this sample: therapeutic diphenylcyclopropenone sensitization with weekly scalp DPC. At each patch-test visit, blood was drawn before the patch test was applied. Patients were eligible if aged 18 to 70, diagnosed with alopecia and judged suitable for DPC therapy, and pregnant patients were excluded. Total RNA was extracted from unfractionated whole blood that had been collected in Tempus Blood RNA tubes. At the junction V is shortened by 3 bases and J by 1 base, with 12 bases in between. Reading from cysteine to phenylalanine, the CDR3 counts 15 amino acids. Only CDR3 DNA remains: 45 bases, in frame from the first base. This clonotype turned up a few times. This clone's antigen is unknown. Base quality data are lacking; no much larger clone is found one base away. Library preparation employed RACE. The sequencer was a NextSeq 500. During library preparation, unique molecular identifiers were attached to individual cDNA molecules so that TCRs could be counted in a quantitative, reproducible way. Both TCR alpha and TCR beta chains were sequenced from each blood RNA sample. Turning to the authors' computational methods: The median number of TCRs per sample was some 100,000, ranging from roughly 20,000 to 690,600. V, J and CDR3 annotation of the TCR reads was performed with the Decombinator software suite. For the PS versus PT1 abundance plots, all samples were subsampled to the same number of TCRs (28,000). TCRs were defined as expanded if absent before sensitization and observed at least eight times at the 2-week time point. TCRdb reprocessed the public reads (quality trimming at Q25 with fastp, clone calling with MiXCR) and kept in-frame beta chains. Identical CDR3 protein sequences are pooled into one entry, listed with their most common genes and DNA. Here the V and J calls rest on TCRdb's processing, not on the authors' analysis. This sample comprises 350,000 to 450,000 distinct CDR3 sequences, about 5.1% of them detected only once. Together, the top ten hold just over 2.5% of the sample.

The sequence was obtained from a woman in her fifties or sixties with alopecia areata. Some clones in this sample may be carry-over from other donors' samples. This chain is built from TRBV12-3 or TRBV12-4 and TRBJ1-1, with the D gene not clear enough to name. Sequenced material: whole blood, taken in connection with sensitization to the hapten diphenylcyclopropenone (DPC). The bases read TGTGCCAGCAGTTTCATATTCGAGGGGAACACTGAAGCTTTCTTT. This gives the protein CASSFIFEGNTEAFF.